This T cell receptor beta chain was sequenced for a study of radiotherapy plus CTLA-4 blockade in lung cancer. Study results and caveats: Following radiotherapy plus ipilimumab, tumor-derived TCR clones expanded in the blood.

Libraries were prepared by immunoSEQ multiplex PCR; TCRdb keeps only in-frame clonotypes and omits some of them. Of roughly 120,000 clones detected, over 65% appear once; the ten largest clones hold about 3.5%. In germline, CDR1 is SGHRS, CDR2 YFSETQ. The V and J ends lost 1 base and 2 bases, in that order; junction bases with no gene match: 12. The CDR3 loop spans 18 amino acids. In the case of this clone: Its antigen is as yet unknown. Different DNA sequences within this sample yield the same CDR3.

This chain links TRBV5-1 with TRBJ2-7, with TRBD1 matching over 10 bases. This clonotype was sampled from a human donor with non-small cell lung cancer that progressed on radiotherapy plus ipilimumab. Some clones in this sample may be carry-over from other donors' samples. This material consisted of peripheral blood, taken from a patient treated with radiotherapy plus ipilimumab. The CDR3 DNA sequence: TGCGCCAGCAGCTTGTGGGTGGGGTGGACAGGGGGGGCCTACGAGCAGTACTTC. Translation: CASSLWVGWTGGAYEQYF.